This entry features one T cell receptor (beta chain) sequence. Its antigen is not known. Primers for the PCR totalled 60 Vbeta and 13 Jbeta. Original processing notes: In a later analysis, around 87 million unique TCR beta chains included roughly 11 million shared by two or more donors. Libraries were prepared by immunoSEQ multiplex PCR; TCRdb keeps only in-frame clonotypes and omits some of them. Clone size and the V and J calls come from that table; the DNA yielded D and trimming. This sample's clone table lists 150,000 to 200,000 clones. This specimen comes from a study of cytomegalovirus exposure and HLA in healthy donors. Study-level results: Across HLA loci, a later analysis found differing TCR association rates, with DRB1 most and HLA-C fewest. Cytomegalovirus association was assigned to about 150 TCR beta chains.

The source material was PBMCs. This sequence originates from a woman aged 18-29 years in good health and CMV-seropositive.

The CDR3 sequence: CASTRGTAGSLTQYF. The DNA of the CDR3 is TGTGCCAGCACCCGCGGGACAGCCGGGTCCTTGACCCAGTACTTC. The V gene is TRBV6-1, the J gene TRBJ2-5; maybe TRBD1 (7 bases). The V gene's germline CDR1 is MNHNS and CDR2 SASEGT. Deletions cut 7 bases from V and 7 bases from J, with 22 bases between. The CDR3 consists of 15 residues.